This T cell receptor beta chain was obtained from a study of T-cell memory formation after mild COVID-19. Regarding the study as a whole: From day 15 to 85, contracting clones were balanced between CD4 and CD8, whereas later expanders leaned toward CD4+. In second-wave clones peaking day 37, SARS-CoV-2 specificity remained unconfirmed.

This clonotype was observed a handful of times. The antigen remains undetermined. TCRdb fed the 5' RACE reads into MiXCR, producing one record per CDR3 protein. The data show 580,000 or so distinct CDR3 sequences, 15% to 20% seen once. The CDR3 loop spans 14 amino acids. The V gene lost 4 bases and the J gene lost 3 bases, with 9 bases spanning the gap. Germline loops: CDR1 LGHNA, CDR2 YNFKEQ. Sequenced input: PBMCs or a T cell subset sorted from them (not recorded which). This chain connects TRBV4-2 to TRBJ1-4; no definite D call. The sequence came from an adult woman who had mild COVID-19 (a few samples of this study predate the infection). Cell type and time point are not known. In DNA, the CDR3 is TGTGCCAGCAGCCTCCCGGGCGCTAATGAAAAACTGTTTTTT. The encoded protein is CASSLPGANEKLFF.